The clone carrying this T cell receptor (beta chain) was found a few times. Antigen: not known. This sample is drawn from a study of cytomegalovirus exposure and HLA in healthy donors. Study information: Early release data held approximately 81 million unique TCRs from HLA-typed donors.

The CDR3 is 17 residues long. Trimming took 0 bases from V and 3 from J; bases not matched to a gene: 6. The germline gives CDR1 SGHNT, CDR2 YYREEE (reference sequence). With 60 Vbeta and 13 Jbeta primers, the PCR was carried out. Data came from immunoSEQ multiplex PCR; TCRdb stores just in-frame clones and leaves some out. The table has about 91,000 clones, about 68% seen once. This donor lacks a recorded CMV serostatus. Study-wide results and caveats: V- and J-gene trimming of TCR beta was linked (in a later analysis) to a missense DCLRE1C variant. Previously analyzed data showed that most TCR beta V segments were productive at a frequency of about 90% or about 30%.

The sample taken for sequencing was PBMCs. The TCR was taken from a human donor in good health. The rearrangement joins TRBV5-4 to TRBJ2-7; 13 nucleotides agree with TRBD2. The CDR3 is CASSLGGTSGKGYEQYF. The CDR3 DNA sequence: TGTGCCAGCAGCTTGGGGGGGACTAGCGGGAAAGGCTACGAGCAGTACTTC.